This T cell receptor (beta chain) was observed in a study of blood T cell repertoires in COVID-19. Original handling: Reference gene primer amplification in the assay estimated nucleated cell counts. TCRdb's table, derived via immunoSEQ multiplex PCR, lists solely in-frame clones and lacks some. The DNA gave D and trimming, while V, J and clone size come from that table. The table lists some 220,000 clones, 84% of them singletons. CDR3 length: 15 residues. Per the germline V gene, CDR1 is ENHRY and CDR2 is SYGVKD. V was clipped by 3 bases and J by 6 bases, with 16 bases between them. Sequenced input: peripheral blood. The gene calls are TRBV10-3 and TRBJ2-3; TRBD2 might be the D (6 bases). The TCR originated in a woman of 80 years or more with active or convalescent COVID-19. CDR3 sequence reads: CAISDGQGTYDTQYF. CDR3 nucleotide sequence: TGTGCCATCAGTGACGGACAAGGGACTTATGATACGCAGTATTTT.